Sequencing of this T cell receptor (beta chain) was carried out in a study of control samples from healthy donors and cancer patients. Profiled with immunoSEQ multiplex PCR; TCRdb holds only in-frame clones, not every one. The sample shows some 140,000 clones, 92% of them seen only once. V was pared by 1 base and J by 10 bases, with 15 bases of the junction left unmatched. The CDR3 length is 17 residues. Germline V lookup: CDR1 SGHVS, CDR2 FQNEAQ. The receptor was derived from a man younger than 40 in good health. Sequencing was carried out using blood. The chain joins TRBV7-8 to TRBJ2-1; TRBD2 aligns across 8 bases. As DNA, the CDR3 is TGTGCCAGCAGCTTAGGGGGGGCGGGAGGCCCGGGGGGGGAGCAGTTCTTC. Amino acid sequence: CASSLGGAGGPGGEQFF.